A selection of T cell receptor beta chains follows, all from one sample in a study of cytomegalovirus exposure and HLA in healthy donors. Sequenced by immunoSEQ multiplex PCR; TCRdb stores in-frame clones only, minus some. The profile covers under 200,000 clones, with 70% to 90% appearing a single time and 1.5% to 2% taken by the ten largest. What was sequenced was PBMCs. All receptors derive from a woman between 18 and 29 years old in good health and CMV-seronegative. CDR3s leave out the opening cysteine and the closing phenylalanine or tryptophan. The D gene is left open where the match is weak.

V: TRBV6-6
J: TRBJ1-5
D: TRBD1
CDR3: ASTGGTGASQPQH

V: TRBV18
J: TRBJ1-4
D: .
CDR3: ASSPGLDEKLF

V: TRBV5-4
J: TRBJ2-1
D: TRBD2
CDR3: ASSSWTSGSYEQF

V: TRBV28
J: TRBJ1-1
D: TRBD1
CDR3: ASIRPDRGFTEAF

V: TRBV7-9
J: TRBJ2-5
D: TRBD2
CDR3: ASSATSGISTQY

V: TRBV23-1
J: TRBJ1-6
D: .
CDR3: ASSHRGSYNSPLH

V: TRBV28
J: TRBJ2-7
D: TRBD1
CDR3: ASPPGQGELDEQY

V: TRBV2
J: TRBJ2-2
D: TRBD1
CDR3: ASKFGQGATGELF

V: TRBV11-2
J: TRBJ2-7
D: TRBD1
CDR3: ASSWTSGTGVYEQY

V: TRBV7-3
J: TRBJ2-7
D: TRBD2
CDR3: ASSLIHLAGGPHEQY

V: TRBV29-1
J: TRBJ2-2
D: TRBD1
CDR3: SGMTGGSNTGELF

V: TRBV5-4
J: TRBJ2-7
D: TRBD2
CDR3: ASSPELGLAGGPRQY

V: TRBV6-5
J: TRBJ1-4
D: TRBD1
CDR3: ASIRDRGEKLF

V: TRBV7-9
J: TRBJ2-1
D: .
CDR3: ASSWSGYNEQF

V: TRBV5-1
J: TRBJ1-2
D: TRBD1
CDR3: ASSLDSTKTGNGYT

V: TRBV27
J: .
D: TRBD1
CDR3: ASSPGTGGIGEQY

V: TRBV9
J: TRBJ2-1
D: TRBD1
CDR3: ASSATGTGGDEQF

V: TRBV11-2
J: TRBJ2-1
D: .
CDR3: ASSLRVGGQYNEQF

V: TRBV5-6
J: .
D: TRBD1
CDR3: ASSLVLRGPYEQY

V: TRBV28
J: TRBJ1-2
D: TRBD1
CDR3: ASSPTEGRGPYGYT

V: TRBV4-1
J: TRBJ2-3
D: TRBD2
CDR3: ASSPSGRAGADTQY

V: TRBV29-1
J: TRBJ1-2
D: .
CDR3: SVEGLGGWHGYT

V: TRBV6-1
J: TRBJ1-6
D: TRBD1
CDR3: ASSEATGGSSPLH

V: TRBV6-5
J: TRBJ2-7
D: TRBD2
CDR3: ASSYSTSGPYEQY

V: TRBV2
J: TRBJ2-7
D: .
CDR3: ASSAQGRYEQY

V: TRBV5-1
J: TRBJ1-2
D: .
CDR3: ASSLMGQTYGYT

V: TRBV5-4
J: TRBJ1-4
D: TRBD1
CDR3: ASSYPGQGEKLF

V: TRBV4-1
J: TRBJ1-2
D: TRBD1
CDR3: ASSHATGDYGYT

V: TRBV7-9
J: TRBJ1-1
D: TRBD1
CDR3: ASSLRGQRSEAF

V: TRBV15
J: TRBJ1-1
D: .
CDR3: ATKVGEGLVNTEAF

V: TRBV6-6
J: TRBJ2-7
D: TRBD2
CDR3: ASSYPIAGEGKQY

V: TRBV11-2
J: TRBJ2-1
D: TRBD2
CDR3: ASSLDLREVNEQF

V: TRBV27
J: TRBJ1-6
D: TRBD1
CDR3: ASSKDRGTSPLH

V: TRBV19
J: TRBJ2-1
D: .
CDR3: ASSHLGGYNEQF

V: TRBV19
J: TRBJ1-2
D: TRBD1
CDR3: ASSAGGSGDYGYT

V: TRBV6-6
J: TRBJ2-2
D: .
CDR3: ASTQAGELF

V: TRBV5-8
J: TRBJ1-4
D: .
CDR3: ASSLVPGSNEKLF

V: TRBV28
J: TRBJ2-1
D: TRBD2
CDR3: ASRTGTSYNEQF

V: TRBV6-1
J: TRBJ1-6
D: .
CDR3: ASSEEEGAGSPLH

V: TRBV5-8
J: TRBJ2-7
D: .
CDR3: ASSLGQIRDSYYSYEQY